The source of this TCR beta chain is a study of patients and donors after allogeneic stem cell transplantation. TCRdb recomputed calls from the RT-PCR reads with MiXCR, one row per CDR3 protein. Of approximately 160,000 distinct CDR3 sequences in the sample, approximately 22% were seen once. The CDR3 is 16 residues long. Losses at the gene ends were 4 bases for V and 5 bases for J; bases not matched to a gene: 9. The receptor's source is a human donor who was either an allogeneic HSCT recipient or a stem cell or donor lymphocyte infusion donor (not recorded which). It is not recorded whose cells these are; they may come from a transplant donor. This sequence joins TRBV12-3 or TRBV12-4 and TRBJ2-7; 12 bases match TRBD2. Material for sequencing was blood, either unsorted or a sorted T cell fraction (not recorded which). The CDR3 reads CASSSRVTSGGDEQYF. For the CDR3, the DNA is TGTGCCAGCAGTTCCCGGGTGACTAGCGGGGGAGACGAGCAGTACTTC.